Presented here are 22 T cell receptor beta chains from one specimen sequenced in a study of blood T cell repertoires in COVID-19. The protocol was immunoSEQ multiplex PCR, while the TCRdb copy is restricted to in-frame clones and leaves out a portion. The sample consists of 130,000 to 150,000 clones, roughly 80% of them appearing once. Sequenced input: peripheral blood. The receptors were sampled from a woman in her thirties or forties with active or convalescent COVID-19.

The chain joins TRBV11-2 to TRBJ1-4; 7 nucleotides align to TRBD1. CDR1 and CDR2 from the germline V gene are SGHAT and FQNNGV. The trim removed 5 bases at V and 3 bases at J, leaving 6 bases unmatched. This CDR3 region has 15 residues. The DNA for the CDR3 is TGTGCCAGCAGCCCAAGGGGGCGGGCTAATGAAAAACTGTTTTTT. It translates to CASSPRGRANEKLFF.

The chain is built from TRBV6-1 and TRBJ1-1; TRBD1 matches 8 bases. Germline V gene lookup returns CDR1 MNHNS and CDR2 SASEGT. This CDR3 has 18 amino acids. V gave up 0 bases and J gave up 4 bases; unmatched junction bases: 13. As DNA, the CDR3 is TGTGCCAGCAGTGAAGCTCCAGGGGGCGGATTCGTCGGCACTGAAGCTTTCTTT. Amino acid sequence: CASSEAPGGGFVGTEAFF.

V usage is TRBV6-1 and J usage is TRBJ2-7; 8 positions agree with TRBD1. Germline V gene sequence: CDR1 MNHNS, CDR2 SASEGT. The trim removed 6 bases at V and 3 bases at J, leaving 7 bases unmatched. The CDR3 length is 14 residues. The CDR3 here is CASRSTGQGYEQYF. The CDR3 coding sequence is TGTGCCAGCAGATCAACCGGACAGGGCTACGAGCAGTACTTC.

The rearrangement uses TRBV27 and TRBJ2-6; 9 bases are shared with TRBD1. Germline lookup yields CDR1 MNHEY and CDR2 SMNVEV (reference sequence). The CDR3 is 18 residues long. With V trimmed by 2 bases and J by 0 bases, 5 bases remained unmatched. CDR3 nucleotide sequence: TGTGCCAGCAGTTTAACAGGGGGCCCTAGCTCTGGGGCCAACGTCCTGACTTTC. It yields the protein CASSLTGGPSSGANVLTF.

The chain employs TRBV6-5 and TRBJ1-1; tentatively, D is TRBD1 (5 bases). V lost 4 bases, J lost 2 bases, and 8 bases lay in between. The length of the CDR3 is 13 residues. Germline CDR1 MNHEY, CDR2 SVGAGI. CDR3 DNA sequence: TGTGCCAGCAGTTTGACAGATAACACTGAAGCTTTCTTT. It specifies CASSLTDNTEAFF.

The CDR3 is CAISEPGDCEKLFF. The CDR3 DNA is TGTGCCATCAGTGAGCCAGGGGATTGTGAAAAACTGTTTTTT. The V call is TRBV10-3, the J call TRBJ1-4, with a weak D call TRBD1 (6 bases). V lost 2 bases, J lost 7 bases, and 11 bases lay in between. The CDR3 has 14 amino acids. Germline V gene sequence: CDR1 ENHRY, CDR2 SYGVKD.

The chain employs TRBV7-2 and TRBJ2-7; D is undetermined. Trimming shortened V by 5 bases and J by 3 bases, and 5 bases separated the two germline ends. The germline gives CDR1 SGHTA, CDR2 FQGNSA. The CDR3 consists of 11 residues. The DNA of the CDR3 is TGTGCCAGCAGCCCTTTCTACGAGCAGTACTTC. Its translation: CASSPFYEQYF.

The rearrangement joins TRBV7-2 to TRBJ2-1; the D gene is possibly TRBD2 (6 bases). The CDR3 runs 14 residues. Trimming shortened V by 5 bases and J by 0 bases, and 8 bases separated the two germline ends. In germline, CDR1 is SGHTA, CDR2 FQGNSA. Here the CDR3 DNA reads TGTGCCAGCAGCGCGGGAAACTCCTACAATGAGCAGTTCTTC. This encodes CASSAGNSYNEQFF. Supplemented by reference TRBV7-2 and TRBJ2-1, the full variable domain reads GAGVSQSPSNKVTEKGKDVELRCDPISGHTALYWYRQSLGQGLEFLIYFQGNSAPDKSGLPSDRFSAERTGGSVSTLTIQRTQQEDSAVYLCASSAGNSYNEQFFGPGTRLTVL.

The chain has TRBV19 and TRBJ2-7; D might be TRBD1 (5 bases). The CDR3 loop spans 13 amino acids. V lost 5 bases to trimming and J lost 2 bases, with 10 bases between them. Germline V gives CDR1 LNHDA, CDR2 SQIVND (reference sequence). The CDR3 DNA sequence: TGTGCCAGTAGTTCAGGGCTACCCTACGAGCAGTACTTC. Its protein product is CASSSGLPYEQYF.

The chain combines TRBV20-1 with TRBJ2-7, with 11 bases lining up with TRBD2. Germline CDR1 and CDR2: DFQATT and SNEGSKA (reference sequence). Losses at the gene ends were 3 bases for V and 0 bases for J; bases not matched to a gene: 10. There are 17 residues in the CDR3. This chain's CDR3 is CSASRLAGGLNSYEQYF. CDR3 nucleotide sequence: TGCAGTGCTAGTCGGCTAGCGGGAGGACTTAACTCCTACGAGCAGTACTTC.

Here the CDR3 DNA reads TGTGCCAGCAGTTTCTTTGGGACAGGGGGTGAAAAACTGTTTTTT. Translating gives CASSFFGTGGEKLFF. The V gene is TRBV28, the J gene TRBJ1-4; 11 nucleotides agree with TRBD1. This CDR3 has 15 residues. V dropped 3 bases and J dropped 7; count of bases not matched to a gene: 4. CDR1 is MDHEN, CDR2 SYDVKM, per germline.

The V gene is TRBV4-1, the J gene TRBJ1-4; no definite D call. This CDR3 region has 16 residues. Per the germline V gene, CDR1 is MGHRA and CDR2 is YSYEKL. V lost 1 base, J lost 8 bases, and 17 bases lay in between. This CDR3 is CASSQGGGLIGEKLFF. The CDR3 DNA sequence: TGCGCCAGCAGCCAAGGGGGAGGACTAATTGGGGAAAAACTGTTTTTT.

CDR3 sequence (DNA): TGTGCCAGTAGTCGAGACAGGTTACAAGAGACCCAGTACTTC. Encoded protein: CASSRDRLQETQYF. The V call is TRBV19, the J call TRBJ2-5; weak D call: TRBD1 (6 bases). Germline V gene sequence: CDR1 LNHDA, CDR2 SQIVND (reference sequence). V dropped 5 bases and J dropped 2 bases, with 12 bases sitting between them. The CDR3 sequence is 14 residues long.

The CDR3: CASSLGQSSTYEQYF. The CDR3 nucleotides are TGTGCCAGCAGCTTAGGACAGAGTTCTACCTACGAGCAGTACTTC. J is TRBJ2-7 and V is TRBV7-2; TRBD1 might be the D (5 bases). The CDR3 has 15 residues. CDR1 and CDR2 (germline): SGHTA, FQGNSA. Between the trimmed V and J ends, which lost 1 base and 2 bases, there was a span of 12 bases.

With regard to this clone: Other DNA sequences in this sample translate to the same CDR3. The chain joins TRBV5-1 to TRBJ1-1; D call uncertain. V lost 5 bases and J lost 3, with 11 bases in between. The germline V gene encodes CDR1 SGHRS and CDR2 YFSETQ. This CDR3 comprises 13 residues. The CDR3 coding sequence is TGCGCCAGCAGTTACGAGGGAGACACTGAAGCTTTCTTT. This translates into CASSYEGDTEAFF.

The rearrangement joins TRBV6-6 to TRBJ1-6, with 9 nucleotides matching TRBD1. The germline gives CDR1 MNHNY, CDR2 SVGAGI (reference sequence). V shed 6 bases, J shed 8 bases, and the junction held 11 bases outside the gene matches. The CDR3 runs 16 residues. The CDR3 here is CASRHRGQGVDSPLHF. CDR3 nucleotides: TGTGCCAGCAGACACCGGGGACAGGGAGTTGATTCACCCCTCCACTTT.

The chain uses TRBV10-3 and TRBJ1-6, with 7 bases fitting TRBD1. V shed 6 bases, J shed 6 bases, and the junction held 8 bases outside the gene matches. Germline loops: CDR1 ENHRY, CDR2 SYGVKD. CDR3 size: 15 residues. The DNA of the CDR3 is TGTGCCATCAGCGGAGACAGGGCTCGTAATTCACCCCTCCACTTT. It yields the protein CAISGDRARNSPLHF.

J is TRBJ1-5 and V is TRBV19, with D hard to call. Germline V gene lookup returns CDR1 LNHDA and CDR2 SQIVND (reference sequence). Deletions cut 3 bases from V and 8 bases from J, with 14 bases between. CDR3 length equals 14 residues. The CDR3 here is CASSIPGPREPQHF. The CDR3 DNA follows: TGTGCCAGTAGTATTCCCGGCCCTCGGGAGCCCCAGCATTTT.

V usage is TRBV5-5 and J usage is TRBJ1-5; D perhaps matches TRBD1 (5 bases). The germline gives CDR1 SGHKS, CDR2 YYEKEE (reference sequence). V was pared by 0 bases and J by 6 bases, with 13 bases between. The CDR3 contains 15 residues. DNA of the CDR3: TGTGCCAGCAGCTTGGTATCGGGGGAGGGTCAGCCCCAGCATTTT. It translates to CASSLVSGEGQPQHF.

V gene TRBV18 combines with J gene TRBJ1-1; D call uncertain. The CDR3 is made up of 13 amino acids. The germline V and J ends were trimmed by 2 bases and 4 bases, with 8 bases remaining between them. Per the germline V gene, CDR1 is KGHSH and CDR2 is LQKENI. The CDR3 region has the DNA TGTGCCAGCTCACCAAAGGAGGGCACTGAAGCTTTCTTT. Its translation: CASSPKEGTEAFF. The complete variable domain, with remaining parts taken from reference TRBV18 and TRBJ1-1, reads NAGVMQNPRHLVRRRGQEARLRCSPMKGHSHVYWYRQLPEEGLKFMVYLQKENIIDESGMPKERFSAEFPKEGPSILRIQQVVRGDSAAYFCASSPKEGTEAFFGQGTRLTVV.

The V and J genes are TRBV6-6 and TRBJ1-1; a possible D gene is TRBD1 (6 bases). Germline CDR1 is MNHNY and CDR2 is SVGAGI (reference sequence). CDR3 length: 15 residues. Between the trimmed V and J ends, which lost 4 bases and 5 bases, there was a span of 17 bases. CDR3 sequence (DNA): TGTGCCAGCAGTTCCTTACAGGGTGTGCGAACTGAAGCTTTCTTT. Translated, it gives CASSSLQGVRTEAFF.

The J gene is TRBJ2-5, the V gene TRBV28, with 7 bases identical to TRBD2. This CDR3 is 15 amino acids long. Trimming took 7 bases from V and 9 from J; bases not matched to a gene: 17. Germline CDR1 MDHEN, CDR2 SYDVKM. The CDR3 is CASTVGTTDLPSQYF. CDR3 DNA sequence: TGTGCCAGCACGGTGGGGACTACCGATCTGCCGTCCCAGTACTTC.